The clone carrying this TCR beta chain showed up just a few times. Its antigen is undetermined. TCRdb keeps only in-frame clones here, not all; method: immunoSEQ multiplex PCR. This sample yields 48,000 or so clones, of which roughly 80% are seen a single time; roughly 17% belongs to the top ten. This record comes from a study of T cells in localized non-small cell lung cancer. Study-level findings and limits: Because only a single region of the tumor was sequenced, heterogeneity remains possible. Of the tissues analyzed, uninvolved adjacent lung showed maximal T cell clonality, greater than tumor. Paired adjacent lung recovered a median approximately 57 of the top 100 tumor clones.

This sample comprised peripheral blood, obtained before any cancer treatment. This TCR was recovered from a man aged 40 to 70 with stage I squamous cell lung carcinoma.

For the CDR3, the DNA is TGTGCCTGGGTTAAGGGGACGGTGAACACTGAAGCTTTCTTT. Amino acid sequence: CAWVKGTVNTEAFF. This chain links TRBV30 with TRBJ1-1; a weak D match, TRBD1 (5 bases). The CDR3 length is 14 residues. CDR1 and CDR2 (germline): GTSNPN, SVGIG (reference sequence). Trimming took off 5 bases at V and 0 bases at J, with 13 bases between the two ends.